This T cell receptor (beta chain) derives from a study of shared clonotypes between healthy human individuals. Sequencing was at deep level. Several immunoSEQ plates held equal portions of the genomic DNA taken from each subset. Ten immunoSEQ deep assay plates served to sequence unsorted PBMC DNA. Only in-frame clones appear in the TCRdb table, and some are missing; sequencing was by immunoSEQ multiplex PCR. The sample includes some 470,000 clones, 76% of them seen just once. The clonotype comes from a woman aged 40 to 50 in good health. Some clones in this sample may be carry-over from other donors' samples. The source material was PBMCs.

The CDR3 loop reads CASREGQGLNTGELFF. CDR3 in DNA: TGTGCCAGCAGGGAGGGACAGGGGCTAAACACCGGGGAGCTGTTTTTT. The chain recombines TRBV28 with TRBJ2-2; 10 positions match TRBD1. The CDR3 length is 16 residues. With V trimmed by 6 bases and J by 2 bases, 6 bases remained unmatched. In germline, CDR1 is MDHEN, CDR2 SYDVKM.